This passage covers 5 T cell receptor beta chains from one sample sequenced in a study of vaccination and CD4 T cells after COVID-19. Treatment denoted: roughly 10-day PBMC culture with coronavirus spike peptide pools or control peptides (ViraFEST assay). Antigen specificity for these receptors is unknown. Cultured CD4+ T cell DNA was sequenced using the Oncomine TCR Beta short-read assay. TCRdb used MiXCR to reprocess the PCR reads, holding one entry per CDR3 protein. The top ten hold 11% to 15% of the sample, which has approximately 12,000 distinct CDR3 sequences, 50% to 75% seen once. The sequencing sample was made of CD4+ T cells from blood, cultured in vitro. All receptors come from a human donor who had recovered from COVID-19.

V gene TRBV6-1 combines with J gene TRBJ2-7, with D perhaps matching TRBD1 (5 bases). This CDR3 is built from 17 residues. CDR1 and CDR2 (germline): MNHNS, SASEGT. The V and J ends lost 5 bases and 1 base respectively, with 21 bases between them. The CDR3 here is CASSQQWIGEFSYEQYF. CDR3 coding DNA: TGTGCCAGCAGTCAACAATGGATAGGGGAATTTTCCTACGAGCAGTACTTC.

This rearrangement joins TRBV11-3 to TRBJ2-5; 9 bases are shared with TRBD2. CDR3 length equals 14 residues. Trimming at V came to 4 bases and at J to 4 bases, leaving 4 bases not matched to a gene. In germline, CDR1 is SGHNT, CDR2 YENEEA. The CDR3 DNA sequence: TGTGCCAGCAGCTCCGGACTAGCGCGAGAGACCCAGTACTTC. Translating gives CASSSGLARETQYF.

J is TRBJ1-1 and V is TRBV19; TRBD1 is a possible D gene (5 bases). Per the germline V gene, CDR1 is LNHDA and CDR2 is SQIVND (reference sequence). V lost 6 bases to trimming and J lost 0 bases, with 17 bases between them. The CDR3 runs to 16 residues. CDR3: CASRGGWGPLNTEAFF. The CDR3 DNA reads TGTGCCAGTAGAGGCGGCTGGGGCCCTTTGAACACTGAAGCTTTCTTT.

This chain joins TRBV7-2 and TRBJ2-5; D not resolved. Trimming cost V 1 base and J 2 bases, with 14 bases left between them. Germline lookup yields CDR1 SGHTA and CDR2 FQGNSA. The CDR3 runs to 16 residues. DNA for the CDR3: TGTGCCAGCAGCTTAGGAATAGGCAGAACTCAAGAGACCCAGTACTTC. Translated: CASSLGIGRTQETQYF.

The chain recombines TRBV7-2 with TRBJ2-7; tentatively, D is TRBD1 or TRBD2 (5 bases each). This CDR3 is built from 13 residues. V lost 5 bases, J lost 6 bases, and 14 bases lay in between. Germline V CDR1 and CDR2: SGHTA, FQGNSA. The CDR3 loop reads CASSPSPGTEQYF. The CDR3 DNA reads as TGTGCCAGCAGCCCATCCCCGGGGACCGAGCAGTACTTC.